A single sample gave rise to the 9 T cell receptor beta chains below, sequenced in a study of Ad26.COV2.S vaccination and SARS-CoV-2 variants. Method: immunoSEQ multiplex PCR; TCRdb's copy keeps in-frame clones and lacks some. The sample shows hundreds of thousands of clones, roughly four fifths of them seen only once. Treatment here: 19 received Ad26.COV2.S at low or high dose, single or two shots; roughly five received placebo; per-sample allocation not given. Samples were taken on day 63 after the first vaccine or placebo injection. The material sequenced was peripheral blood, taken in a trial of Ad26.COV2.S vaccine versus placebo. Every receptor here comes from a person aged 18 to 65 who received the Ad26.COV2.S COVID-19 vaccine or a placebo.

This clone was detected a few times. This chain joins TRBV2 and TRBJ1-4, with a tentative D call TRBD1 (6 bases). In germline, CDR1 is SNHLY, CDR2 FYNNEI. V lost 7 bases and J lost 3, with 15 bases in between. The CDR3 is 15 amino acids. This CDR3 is CASNQQGSANEKLFF. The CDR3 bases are TGTGCCAGCAATCAACAGGGCTCAGCTAATGAAAAACTGTTTTTT.

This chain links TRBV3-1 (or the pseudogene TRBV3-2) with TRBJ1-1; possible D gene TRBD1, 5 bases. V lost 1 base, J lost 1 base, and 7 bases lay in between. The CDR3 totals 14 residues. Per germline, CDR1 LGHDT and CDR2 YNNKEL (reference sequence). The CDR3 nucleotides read TGTGCCAGCAGCCAAGTTACAGGGAACACTGAAGCTTTCTTT. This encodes CASSQVTGNTEAFF.

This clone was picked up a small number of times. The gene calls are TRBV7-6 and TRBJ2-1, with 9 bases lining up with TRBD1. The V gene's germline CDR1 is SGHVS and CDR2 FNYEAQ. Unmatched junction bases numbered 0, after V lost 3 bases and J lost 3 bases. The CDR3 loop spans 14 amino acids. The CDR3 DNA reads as TGTGCCAGCAGCTTGGACAGGGGCTACAATGAGCAGTTCTTC. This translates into CASSLDRGYNEQFF.

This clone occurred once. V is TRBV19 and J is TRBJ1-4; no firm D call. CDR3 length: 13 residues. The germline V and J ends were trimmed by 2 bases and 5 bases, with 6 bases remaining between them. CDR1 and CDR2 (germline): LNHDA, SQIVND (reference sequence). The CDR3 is CASSIIQNEKLFF. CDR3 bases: TGTGCCAGTAGTATAATACAGAATGAAAAACTGTTTTTT.

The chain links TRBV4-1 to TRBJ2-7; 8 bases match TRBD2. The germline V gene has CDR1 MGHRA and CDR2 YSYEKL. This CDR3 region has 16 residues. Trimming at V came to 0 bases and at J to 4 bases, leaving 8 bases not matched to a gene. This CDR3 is CASSQDARLAWYEQYF. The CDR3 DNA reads TGCGCCAGCAGCCAAGATGCCCGACTAGCGTGGTACGAGCAGTACTTC.

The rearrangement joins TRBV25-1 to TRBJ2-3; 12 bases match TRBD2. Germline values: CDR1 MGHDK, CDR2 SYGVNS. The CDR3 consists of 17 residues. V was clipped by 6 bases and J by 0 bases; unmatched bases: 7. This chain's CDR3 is CASSRGGLAGSTDTQYF. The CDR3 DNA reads TGTGCCAGCAGCAGGGGAGGACTAGCGGGAAGCACAGATACGCAGTATTTT.

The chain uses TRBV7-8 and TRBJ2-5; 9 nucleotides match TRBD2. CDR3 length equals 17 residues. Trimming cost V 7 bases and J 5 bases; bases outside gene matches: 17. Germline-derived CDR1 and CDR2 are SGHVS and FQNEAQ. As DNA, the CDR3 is TGTGCCAGCACCCCTACGGGGCGGGGGGGCCTTCGGGAGACCCAGTACTTC. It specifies CASTPTGRGGLRETQYF.

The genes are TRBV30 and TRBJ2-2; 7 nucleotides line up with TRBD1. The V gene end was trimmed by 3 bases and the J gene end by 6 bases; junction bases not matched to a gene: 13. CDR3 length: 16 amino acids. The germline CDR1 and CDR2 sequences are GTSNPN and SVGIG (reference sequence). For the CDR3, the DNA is TGTGCCTGGAGGGAACCCTACAGGGGCGGGTCCGGGGAGCTGTTTTTT. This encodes CAWREPYRGGSGELFF.

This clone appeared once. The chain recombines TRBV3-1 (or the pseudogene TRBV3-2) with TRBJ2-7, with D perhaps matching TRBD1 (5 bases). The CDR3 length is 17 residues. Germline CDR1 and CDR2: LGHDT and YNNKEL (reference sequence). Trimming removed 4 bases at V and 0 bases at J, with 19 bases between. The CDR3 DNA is TGTGCCAGCAGCCCCACCCCCAGGGAAGTAATCTCCTACGAGCAGTACTTC. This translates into CASSPTPREVISYEQYF.